These 21 T cell receptor beta chains originate from one sample sequenced in a study of long-term antiretroviral therapy in people with HIV. An immunoSEQ assay, version v3.0, was performed at survey level. Assay used: immunoSEQ multiplex PCR; TCRdb lists only in-frame clones, some missing. The profile shows under 12,000 clones, around 84% of them singletons. The sample here was unsorted PBMCs, taken about 7 years after starting antiretroviral therapy. These receptors were obtained from a man aged 50-60 years with HIV.

The chain has TRBV7-3 and TRBJ2-7, with D possibly TRBD2 on 6 matching bases. The germline gives CDR1 SGHTA, CDR2 FQGTGA. Trimming removed 2 bases at V and 5 bases at J, with 10 bases between. The CDR3 has 13 amino acids. The CDR3: CASSLGGFDEQYF. The CDR3 region has the DNA TGTGCCAGCAGCTTAGGAGGGTTCGACGAGCAGTACTTC.

The chain links TRBV25-1 to TRBJ2-3, with TRBD2 identical over 11 bases. The germline CDR1 and CDR2 sequences are MGHDK and SYGVNS. With 5 bases clipped from V and 2 bases from J, the junction kept 3 bases outside the gene matches. The CDR3 contains 15 residues. Here the CDR3 reads CASSFSGGVTDTQYF. The CDR3 bases are TGTGCCAGCAGTTTTAGCGGGGGGGTCACAGATACGCAGTATTTT.

The chain links TRBV15 to TRBJ2-5, with a weak D call TRBD1 (5 bases). The germline V gene encodes CDR1 LNHNV and CDR2 YYDKDF (reference sequence). The ends were cut back, 0 bases at V and 4 bases at J, with 12 bases in the middle. The CDR3 extends over 15 amino acids. This chain's CDR3 is CATSRDRESRETQYF. CDR3 coding DNA: TGTGCCACCAGCAGAGACAGGGAATCCCGAGAGACCCAGTACTTC.

This chain links TRBV10-1 with TRBJ2-1; TRBD1 matches 8 bases. This CDR3 contains 15 residues. Trimming took 6 bases from V and 1 from J; bases not matched to a gene: 5. The germline V gene encodes CDR1 WNHNN and CDR2 SYGVQD (reference sequence). For the CDR3, the DNA is TGCGCCAGCAGCCTGGACAGGGCATCCTACAATGAGCAGTTCTTC. It is translated as CASSLDRASYNEQFF.

This clone has a handful of counts. The V gene is TRBV2, the J gene TRBJ1-1; D remains ambiguous. The germline CDR1 and CDR2 sequences are SNHLY and FYNNEI. The V end was cut by 1 base, the J end by 6 bases, with 9 bases between. The CDR3 consists of 13 residues. Written as DNA, the CDR3 is TGTGCCAGCAGTGAAGGCCGCGGGTCTGAAGCTTTCTTT. Translating it yields CASSEGRGSEAFF. Combining the CDR3 with reference TRBV2 and TRBJ1-1 gives the whole variable domain EPEVTQTPSHQVTQMGQEVILRCVPISNHLYFYWYRQILGQKVEFLVSFYNNEISEKSEIFDDQFSVERPDGSNFTLKIRSTKLEDSAMYFCASSEGRGSEAFFGQGTRLTVV.

This rearrangement joins TRBV28 to TRBJ2-7, with D possibly matching TRBD2 (5 bases). The CDR3 contains 15 residues. V lost 5 bases and J 2 bases, leaving 16 bases between the germline ends. CDR1 and CDR2 from the germline V gene are MDHEN and SYDVKM. In DNA, the CDR3 is TGTGCCAGCAGTCCTACCTTCGGGGTTACCTACGAGCAGTACTTC. It is translated as CASSPTFGVTYEQYF.

The chain employs TRBV7-9 and TRBJ2-1; 9 positions match TRBD2. Trimming at V came to 5 bases and at J to 7 bases, leaving 12 bases not matched to a gene. The CDR3 is 16 amino acids. CDR1 SEHNR and CDR2 FQNEAQ come from the germline V gene (reference sequence). The CDR3 nucleotides read TGTGCCAGCAGCCCATCGAGCGGGGGGTCCCGGAATGAGCAGTTCTTC. Translating gives CASSPSSGGSRNEQFF.

The chain links TRBV7-7 to TRBJ2-2, with 7 bases identical to TRBD1. The V segment lost 1 base and the J segment 3 bases; nucleotides outside the gene matches: 5. The CDR3 totals 16 residues. CDR1 and CDR2 (germline): SSHAT, FNYEAQ (reference sequence). CDR3: CASSLGQGYHTGELFF. For the CDR3, the DNA is TGTGCCAGCAGCTTAGGACAGGGATATCACACCGGGGAGCTGTTTTTT.

In the case of this clone: Other DNA variants within this sample encode the same CDR3. This rearrangement joins TRBV6-5 to TRBJ1-2; maybe TRBD1 (5 bases). The CDR3 extends over 14 amino acids. The V end was cut by 0 bases, the J end by 4 bases, with 9 bases between. Germline CDR1 MNHEY, CDR2 SVGAGI. CDR3 DNA sequence: TGTGCCAGCAGTTACTCCGGGGGTGGCTATGGCTACACCTTC. Translated, it gives CASSYSGGGYGYTF.

The gene calls are TRBV29-1 and TRBJ2-7; 12 bases agree with TRBD2. The length of the CDR3 is 15 residues. V shed 2 bases, J shed 0 bases, and the junction held 2 bases outside the gene matches. Per germline, CDR1 SQVTM and CDR2 ANQGSEA. The CDR3 region has the DNA TGCAGCGTTGAACTACTAGCGGGGGGCTCCTACGAGCAGTACTTC. Translation: CSVELLAGGSYEQYF.

The V gene is TRBV4-1, the J gene TRBJ1-1; D is uncertain. V lost 2 bases and J 4 bases, leaving 11 bases between the germline ends. CDR3 length: 14 residues. Germline loops: CDR1 MGHRA, CDR2 YSYEKL. CDR3 DNA sequence: TGCGCCAGCAGCCAATTCTCATGGGGCACTGAAGCTTTCTTT. Protein product: CASSQFSWGTEAFF.

The chain employs TRBV7-9 and TRBJ2-2; no clear D gene. Germline CDR1 is SEHNR and CDR2 is FQNEAQ (reference sequence). Trimming removed 1 base from V and 0 bases from J, with 6 bases in between. The CDR3 totals 15 residues. CDR3 loop: CASSLGPSNTGELFF. The CDR3 nucleotides are TGTGCCAGCAGCTTAGGGCCTTCGAACACCGGGGAGCTGTTTTTT.

This clone has just a few counts. The gene calls are TRBV14 and TRBJ2-7; D possibly corresponds to TRBD2 (7 bases). Germline lookup yields CDR1 SGHDN and CDR2 FVKESK. V lost 1 base and J 4 bases, leaving 11 bases between the germline ends. CDR3 length: 14 amino acids. The CDR3: CASSQGGGPYEQYF. The DNA of the CDR3 is TGTGCCAGCAGCCAAGGGGGGGGCCCGTACGAGCAGTACTTC.

This clone has only one observation. The chain carries TRBV4-1 and TRBJ1-2, with D tentatively TRBD1 (5 bases). This CDR3 region has 15 residues. The germline V gene encodes CDR1 MGHRA and CDR2 YSYEKL. Trimming stripped 1 base from V and 4 bases from J, with 13 bases between. CDR3 nucleotides: TGCGCCAGCAGCCAAGCAGGGCCCCCCCTCTATGGCTACACCTTC. The encoded protein is CASSQAGPPLYGYTF.

The chain has TRBV19 and TRBJ1-1; the D is unclear. This CDR3 is 15 amino acids long. The germline CDR1 and CDR2 sequences are LNHDA and SQIVND (reference sequence). V was pared by 2 bases and J by 0 bases, with 10 bases between. In DNA form, the CDR3 reads TGTGCCAGTAGTATATCGGCAAGAATGAACACTGAAGCTTTCTTT. Protein sequence: CASSISARMNTEAFF.

This clone was counted a single time. The chain combines TRBV27 with TRBJ1-2, with D uncertain. Germline-derived CDR1 and CDR2 are MNHEY and SMNVEV (reference sequence). The CDR3 consists of 13 residues. V was cut by 2 bases and J by 7 bases, with 11 bases left in between. The CDR3 loop reads CASSLGGVFGYTF. CDR3 nucleotides: TGTGCCAGCAGTTTAGGTGGGGTTTTTGGCTACACCTTC.

This clone has a single count. The gene calls are TRBV15 and TRBJ1-4; D not certain. Germline lookup yields CDR1 LNHNV and CDR2 YYDKDF (reference sequence). The germline V and J ends were trimmed by 3 bases and 0 bases, with 8 bases remaining between them. CDR3 length: 15 amino acids. The CDR3 DNA reads as TGTGCCACCAGCAGGGGGAAGGCAACTAATGAAAAACTGTTTTTT. Its protein product is CATSRGKATNEKLFF.

The chain combines TRBV30 with TRBJ1-6, with D tentatively TRBD1 (5 bases). V was trimmed by 5 bases and J by 9 bases, leaving 14 bases between them. This CDR3 has 13 amino acids. Germline loops: CDR1 GTSNPN, CDR2 SVGIG (reference sequence). CDR3 in amino acids: CAWSQGGGSPLHF. CDR3 bases: TGTGCCTGGTCCCAGGGAGGAGGTTCACCCCTCCACTTT. Combining the CDR3 with reference TRBV30 and TRBJ1-6 gives the whole variable domain SQTIHQWPATLVQPVGSPLSLECTVEGTSNPNLYWYRQAAGRGLQLLFYSVGIGQISSEVPQNLSASRPQDRQFILSSKKLLLSDSGFYLCAWSQGGGSPLHFGNGTRLTVT.

The rearrangement joins TRBV19 to TRBJ2-1; D uncertain. The V end was cut by 7 bases, the J end by 1 base, with 8 bases between. Germline CDR1 reads LNHDA; CDR2 reads SQIVND (reference sequence). The length of the CDR3 is 13 residues. The chain's CDR3 is CASTPSSYNEQFF. The CDR3 nucleotides are TGTGCCAGTACCCCATCTTCCTACAATGAGCAGTTCTTC.

V usage is TRBV2 and J usage is TRBJ2-2, with D possibly being TRBD1 (5 bases). V lost 7 bases and J lost 5, with 8 bases in between. The germline gives CDR1 SNHLY, CDR2 FYNNEI. The CDR3 runs 12 residues. The DNA of the CDR3 is TGTGCCAGCAATGCAGGGACCGGGGAGCTGTTTTTT. Protein sequence: CASNAGTGELFF.

The chain combines TRBV11-2 with TRBJ1-1, with D maybe TRBD1 (6 bases). This CDR3 has 15 amino acids. CDR1 and CDR2 from the germline V gene are SGHAT and FQNNGV. V was shortened by 5 bases and J by 0 bases, with 13 bases between the two germline ends. Here the CDR3 DNA reads TGTGCCAGCAGCGCATCGGGGGCCATGAACACTGAAGCTTTCTTT. Its protein product is CASSASGAMNTEAFF.